These 11 T cell receptor beta chains share one sample of origin, sequenced in a study of Graves' ophthalmopathy and Graves' hyperthyroidism. TCR beta CDR3 regions were amplified from RNA transcripts. HTBI primers primed a first-round RT-PCR, and a second-round multiplex PCR followed. TCRdb used MiXCR to reprocess the multiplex PCR reads, holding one entry per CDR3 protein. Found here are under 350,000 distinct CDR3 sequences, roughly a sixth of them singletons; the top ten hold around an eighth. The sequenced sample was peripheral blood. These receptors came from an adult man with Graves' ophthalmopathy.

This clonotype was seen a few times. The junction and the germline gene differ at one end; a read error may be behind it. The rearrangement links TRBV18 to TRBJ2-5; D may match TRBD1 or TRBD2 (5 bases each). The germline CDR1 and CDR2 sequences are KGHSH and LQKENI. This CDR3 is built from 15 residues. The CDR3 spells CASSPPDQGGETLYF. CDR3 DNA: TGTGCCAGCTCACCACCGGACCAGGGTGGGGAGACCCTGTACTTC.

In its sample, this clonotype was seen many times. CDR3 in amino acids: CASRRPGPNYSYEQYF. In nucleotides, the CDR3 is TGTGCCAGCAGACGCCCGGGACCTAATTACTCCTACGAGCAGTACTTC. The chain recombines TRBV6-2 or TRBV6-3 with TRBJ2-7; D might be TRBD1 or TRBD2, each matching 5 bases. Trimming pared 6 bases from V and 0 bases from J, leaving 18 bases between. The CDR3 contains 16 residues. Germline CDR1 is MNHEY and CDR2 is SVGEGT.

This clonotype was recorded at least ten times. This sequence joins TRBV11-2 and TRBJ2-5, with 8 bases lining up with TRBD2. The CDR3 totals 16 residues. From germline, CDR1 is SGHAT and CDR2 FQNNGV. Trimming removed 2 bases from V and 5 bases from J; junction bases left unmatched: 10. The CDR3, as DNA: TGTGCCAGCAGCTTATTTGTCGGGGGGGCCGGTGAGACCCAGTACTTC. It translates to CASSLFVGGAGETQYF.

The rearrangement links TRBV28 to TRBJ1-2; D not resolved. CDR1 and CDR2 from the germline V gene are MDHEN and SYDVKM. The germline V and J ends were trimmed by 6 bases and 7 bases, with 18 bases remaining between them. The CDR3 length is 14 residues. The CDR3 sequence: CASSPPPPRSGYTF. CDR3 sequence (DNA): TGTGCCAGCAGCCCCCCCCCGCCGAGGAGTGGCTACACCTTC.

This clonotype occurred many times. This chain links TRBV3-1 with TRBJ1-1; D is unclear. The length of the CDR3 is 14 residues. Per the germline V gene, CDR1 is LGHDT and CDR2 is YNNKEL (reference sequence). V lost 0 bases and J 9 bases, leaving 14 bases between the germline ends. DNA for the CDR3: TGTGCCAGCAGCCAAGAACGGAAAGGTCGGAAAGCTTTCTTT. This translates into CASSQERKGRKAFF.

This clonotype was found many times. The chain employs TRBV18 and TRBJ1-2; possibly TRBD1 for D (6 bases). Trimming shortened V by 1 base and J by 8 bases, and 20 bases separated the two germline ends. The CDR3 is 16 amino acids. The germline gives CDR1 KGHSH, CDR2 LQKENI. For the CDR3, the DNA is TGTGCCAGCTCACCACTAGGGGACATCGGGGGATCAGGCTACACCTTC. Residues: CASSPLGDIGGSGYTF.

In its sample, this clonotype was seen many times. V is TRBV6-1 and J is TRBJ1-1; D is possibly TRBD1 (5 bases). The length of the CDR3 is 14 residues. V was trimmed by 4 bases and J by 3 bases, leaving 12 bases between them. The germline V gene has CDR1 MNHNS and CDR2 SASEGT. The CDR3 reads CASSAGVWDTEAFF. CDR3 DNA: TGTGCCAGCAGTGCGGGGGTGTGGGACACTGAAGCTTTCTTT.

V is TRBV6-1 and J is TRBJ2-3, with D unresolved. The CDR3 is made up of 15 amino acids. V lost 0 bases and J lost 6, with 13 bases in between. Germline CDR1 MNHNS, CDR2 SASEGT. The CDR3 DNA is TGTGCCAGCAGTGAAGCGCTAGGCGCAAGCGATACGCAGTATTTT. As protein: CASSEALGASDTQYF.

This clonotype was counted ten times or more. The rearrangement uses TRBV11-3 and TRBJ2-1, with 8 bases that match TRBD2. CDR1 is SGHNT, CDR2 YENEEA, per germline. This CDR3 is 17 amino acids long. The V segment lost 4 bases and the J segment 3 bases; nucleotides outside the gene matches: 11. The CDR3: CASSSSASGPHYNEQFF. As DNA, the CDR3 is TGTGCCAGCAGCTCCTCGGCTAGCGGGCCACACTACAATGAGCAGTTCTTC.

In this sample, this clonotype turned up many times. This rearrangement joins TRBV13 to TRBJ2-2; a weak D match, TRBD2 (6 bases). The V gene's germline CDR1 is PRHDT and CDR2 FYEKMQ (reference sequence). V was cut by 5 bases and J by 4 bases, with 17 bases left in between. This CDR3 comprises 16 residues. The CDR3 nucleotides are TGTGCCAGCAGCACCTCGGGACTTGGGGGCACCGGGGAGCTGTTTTTT. The encoded protein is CASSTSGLGGTGELFF.

This clonotype is a singleton in its sample. This chain connects TRBV6-5 to TRBJ2-7, with D possibly TRBD2 on 6 matching bases. CDR1 is MNHEY, CDR2 SVGAGI, per germline. CDR3 size: 14 residues. V lost 8 bases, J lost 3 bases, and 17 bases lay in between. CDR3 in amino acids: CASVSASASYEQYF. CDR3 nucleotide sequence: TGTGCCAGCGTTTCGGCTAGCGCAAGCTACGAGCAGTACTTC.